This TCR beta chain derives from a study of T-cell reconstitution after alpha-beta-depleted transplantation in children. A library of TCRbeta sequences, prepared with unique molecular identifiers, was generated. TCRdb reprocessed the PCR reads via MiXCR and lists one record per CDR3 protein. Among just over 950,000 distinct CDR3 sequences, around 30% were seen once, and the ten largest hold 28%. This clonotype was counted between two and nine times. Antigen unknown. Germline V gene data show CDR1 as DFQATT and CDR2 as SNEGSKA (reference sequence). Germline trimming cut 4 bases from V and 4 bases from J; bases unmatched to any gene: 8. CDR3 length: 15 residues. Overall study results and limits: Expanded clones from the graft, numbering several hundred, reportedly supplied alpha-beta T cells about two months after transplant. Newly generated T cells supplied most T-cell counts and diversity one year post-transplant. In some patients, recipient T cells and intrathymic progenitors surviving conditioning explained high day-60 diversity.

The sequences come from PBMCs, mostly from graft donor cells, collected 360 days after TCRalphabeta/CD19-depleted stem cell transplant. The rearrangement links TRBV20-1 to TRBJ2-3, with TRBD2 matching 10 bases. The receptor was derived from a boy younger than two who had a stem cell transplant for SCID, so the T cells may come from the graft donor. DNA of the CDR3: TGCAGTGCTACAGCGGGGGGGCGTGTTGCAGATACGCAGTATTTT. It is translated as CSATAGGRVADTQYF.